These 32 T cell receptor beta chains came from one sample sequenced in a study of T-cell reconstitution after alpha-beta-depleted transplantation in children. Unique molecular identifiers were incorporated into the prepared TCRbeta library. Using its own MiXCR run on the PCR reads, TCRdb lists one record per CDR3 protein. The repertoire has about 400,000 distinct CDR3 sequences, roughly 20% of them found once; the top ten carry around 4%. The sample consisted of PBMCs from the stem cell graft donor, taken from the stem cell graft. These receptors all come from a human donor who donated a stem cell graft to a child with acute myeloid leukemia.

The chain uses TRBV27 and TRBJ2-5; the D call may be TRBD1 or TRBD2 (5 bases each). This CDR3 spans 12 amino acids. Germline CDR1 and CDR2: MNHEY and SMNVEV (reference sequence). Trimming took off 5 bases at V and 5 bases at J, with 9 bases between the two ends. CDR3 sequence (DNA): TGTGCCAGCAGTAATGAGGGGGAGACCCAGTACTTC. This sequence encodes CASSNEGETQYF.

At least ten counts were recorded for this clonotype. V is TRBV20-1 and J is TRBJ2-1, with D uncertain. The germline gives CDR1 DFQATT, CDR2 SNEGSKA (reference sequence). This CDR3 spans 14 amino acids. Trimming took 4 bases from V and 5 from J, leaving 15 bases between them. CDR3 in DNA: TGCAGTGCTAATGGGATTGACTCTAACAATGAGCAGTTCTTC. This codes for CSANGIDSNNEQFF.

This clonotype was counted ten times or more. The rearrangement links TRBV6-1 to TRBJ1-2, with unresolved D. Trimming removed 0 bases at V and 7 bases at J, with 9 bases between. Germline V CDR1 and CDR2: MNHNS, SASEGT. This CDR3 has 13 residues. The CDR3: CASSEATGLGYTF. CDR3 DNA: TGTGCCAGCAGTGAAGCTACCGGTCTTGGCTACACCTTC.

This clonotype was found many times. CDR3 sequence (DNA): TGTGCCAGCAGTGAAACCGGGACTAGCGGGAAGAGCTCCTACAATGAGCAGTTCTTC. Translated, it gives CASSETGTSGKSSYNEQFF. The V and J genes are TRBV25-1 and TRBJ2-1; 13 bases map to TRBD2. This CDR3 is 19 amino acids long. Per the germline V gene, CDR1 is MGHDK and CDR2 is SYGVNS. V lost 2 bases to trimming and J lost 0 bases; unmatched junction nucleotides: 7.

V usage is TRBV20-1 and J usage is TRBJ1-1, with D possibly matching TRBD1 (5 bases). The CDR3 covers 14 residues. The V end lost 0 bases, the J end lost 1 base, and 9 bases lay between the germline ends. Germline V gives CDR1 DFQATT, CDR2 SNEGSKA (reference sequence). The chain's CDR3 is CSARDQGSNTEAFF. Written as DNA, the CDR3 is TGCAGTGCTAGAGATCAGGGATCGAACACTGAAGCTTTCTTT.

This clonotype has ten or more counts. In nucleotides, the CDR3 is TGTGCCAGCAGCCAAGAACGGTCTAGCGTCGAGCAGTACTTC. This encodes CASSQERSSVEQYF. This chain connects TRBV4-2 to TRBJ2-7; weak D call: TRBD2 (6 bases). The ends were cut back, 0 bases at V and 6 bases at J, with 12 bases in the middle. Per germline, CDR1 LGHNA and CDR2 YNFKEQ. The CDR3 totals 14 residues.

In its sample, this clonotype was seen many times. This chain joins TRBV2 and TRBJ2-1, with 7 bases identical to TRBD1. The J segment lost 5 bases and the V segment lost 7 bases, leaving 14 bases of the junction unmatched. Germline V gene sequence: CDR1 SNHLY, CDR2 FYNNEI. The CDR3 consists of 16 residues. This chain's CDR3 is CASNHQTGVGDNEQFF. As DNA, the CDR3 is TGTGCCAGCAACCACCAAACAGGGGTGGGGGACAATGAGCAGTTCTTC.

This clonotype was detected only a few times. This rearrangement joins TRBV7-6 to TRBJ2-2, with D possibly being TRBD1 (5 bases). Germline CDR1 reads SGHVS; CDR2 reads FNYEAQ. V was trimmed by 4 bases and J by 3 bases, leaving 12 bases between them. The length of the CDR3 is 15 residues. The CDR3: CASSSTGSYTGELFF. CDR3 DNA sequence: TGTGCCAGCAGCTCCACAGGTTCATACACCGGGGAGCTGTTTTTT.

This clonotype was observed many times. The DNA of the CDR3 is TGCGCCAGCAGCCAAGGGGCAGGGGGGACCTACGAGCAGTACTTC. This codes for CASSQGAGGTYEQYF. This chain links TRBV4-3 with TRBJ2-7; perhaps TRBD1 as D (7 bases). The germline CDR1 and CDR2 sequences are LGHNA and YSLEER. The CDR3 contains 15 residues. V was clipped by 1 base and J by 2 bases, with 12 bases between them.

The chain has TRBV4-2 and TRBJ2-7; 7 nucleotides align to TRBD2. Losses at the gene ends were 0 bases for V and 6 bases for J; bases not matched to a gene: 8. This CDR3 contains 15 residues. Germline loops: CDR1 LGHNA, CDR2 YNFKEQ. CDR3 bases: TGTGCCAGCAGCCAAGATTGGGGGAGGGCCGGCGAGCAGTACTTC. It translates to CASSQDWGRAGEQYF.

This sequence joins TRBV6-5 and TRBJ1-4; possible D gene TRBD1, 5 bases. This CDR3 comprises 15 residues. Between the trimmed V and J ends, which lost 0 bases and 7 bases, there was a span of 12 bases. Germline lookup yields CDR1 MNHEY and CDR2 SVGAGI. DNA of the CDR3: TGTGCCAGCAGTTACTCGCGGGGGGGGAGTGAAAAACTGTTTTTT. Translation: CASSYSRGGSEKLFF.

The gene calls are TRBV4-1 and TRBJ2-7, with D perhaps TRBD1 (6 bases). From germline, CDR1 is MGHRA and CDR2 YSYEKL. V dropped 3 bases and J dropped 5 bases, with 17 bases sitting between them. The CDR3 consists of 15 residues. The CDR3 is CASSQNTGSWDEQYF. CDR3 DNA: TGCGCCAGCAGCCAGAATACAGGGTCCTGGGACGAGCAGTACTTC.

The rearrangement uses TRBV28 and TRBJ2-7, with 10 bases matching TRBD2. V was clipped by 4 bases and J by 6 bases; unmatched bases: 6. The CDR3 totals 14 residues. Germline V gene data show CDR1 as MDHEN and CDR2 as SYDVKM. The chain's CDR3 is CASSSWLAGVEQYF. In nucleotides, the CDR3 is TGTGCCAGCAGTTCCTGGCTAGCGGGAGTCGAGCAGTACTTC.

V gene TRBV7-2 combines with J gene TRBJ1-1; D is undetermined. The CDR3 runs to 16 residues. Trimming took off 1 base at V and 0 bases at J, with 12 bases between the two ends. Germline V lookup: CDR1 SGHTA, CDR2 FQGNSA. The CDR3 here is CASSLVEGLLNTEAFF. DNA for the CDR3: TGTGCCAGCAGCTTAGTAGAGGGCCTATTGAACACTGAAGCTTTCTTT.

This clonotype was counted only a few times. The chain is built from TRBV2 and TRBJ2-3; possible D gene TRBD2, 5 bases. The CDR3 sequence is 15 residues long. Germline-derived CDR1 and CDR2 are SNHLY and FYNNEI. The ends were cut back, 3 bases at V and 0 bases at J, with 10 bases in the middle. DNA for the CDR3: TGTGCCAGCAGTGACTTGCGGGCTAGCACAGATACGCAGTATTTT. Protein product: CASSDLRASTDTQYF.

CDR3 residues: CASSPTTGPSQAQHF. The DNA of the CDR3 is TGTGCCAGCAGCCCTACGACAGGGCCATCCCAGGCCCAGCATTTT. The chain recombines TRBV7-9 with TRBJ1-5; 7 nucleotides align to TRBD1. The V and J ends lost 5 bases and 11 bases, in that order; junction bases with no gene match: 15. The germline V gene encodes CDR1 SEHNR and CDR2 FQNEAQ (reference sequence). This CDR3 is 15 amino acids long.

This clonotype was seen ten or more times. The chain carries TRBV12-3 or TRBV12-4 and TRBJ2-3, with a weak D call TRBD2 (5 bases). The length of the CDR3 is 14 residues. V gave up 5 bases and J gave up 5 bases, with 14 bases separating them. The CDR3 loop reads CASSPNRAGDTQYF. The CDR3 DNA is TGTGCCAGCAGTCCGAACCGGGCGGGAGATACGCAGTATTTT.

The chain carries TRBV6-2 or TRBV6-3 and TRBJ2-7, with TRBD2 identical over 13 bases. Germline CDR1 MNHEY, CDR2 SVGEGT. The CDR3 spans 16 residues. V was pared by 6 bases and J by 2 bases, with 7 bases of the junction left unmatched. The CDR3 protein is CASSYILAGGTYEQYF. CDR3 nucleotides: TGTGCCAGCAGCTACATACTAGCGGGAGGGACCTACGAGCAGTACTTC.

This clonotype appeared once. CDR3 protein: CATSDYSGTGVYNEQFF. The CDR3 nucleotides read TGTGCCACCAGTGATTACTCCGGGACAGGGGTATACAATGAGCAGTTCTTC. The rearrangement uses TRBV24-1 and TRBJ2-1; TRBD1 aligns across 10 bases. In germline, CDR1 is KGHDR, CDR2 SFDVKD. The junction had 7 bases not matched to a gene; V was cut back by 2 bases and J by 4 bases. CDR3 length: 17 amino acids.

The chain carries TRBV5-1 and TRBJ2-5; no clear D gene. V lost 1 base, J lost 2 bases, and 12 bases lay in between. This CDR3 is 15 amino acids long. Germline V CDR1 and CDR2: SGHRS, YFSETQ. The DNA for the CDR3 is TGCGCCAGCAGCTTGAGTTCGGCCTCTCAAGAGACCCAGTACTTC. The encoded protein is CASSLSSASQETQYF. The variable domain in full, with the rest retrieved from reference TRBV5-1 and TRBJ2-5, is KAGVTQTPRYLIKTRGQQVTLSCSPISGHRSVSWYQQTPGQGLQFLFEYFSETQRNKGNFPGRFSGRQFSNSRSEMNVSTLELGDSALYLCASSLSSASQETQYFGPGTRLLVL.

This clonotype was observed many times. The V and J genes are TRBV20-1 and TRBJ2-7, with 7 bases fitting TRBD2. Trimming at V came to 1 base and at J to 5 bases, leaving 8 bases not matched to a gene. The CDR3 is 14 residues long. Germline CDR1 reads DFQATT; CDR2 reads SNEGSKA (reference sequence). CDR3 loop: CSARGGLDSNEQYF. For the CDR3, the DNA is TGCAGTGCTAGAGGTGGACTAGATTCAAACGAGCAGTACTTC.

This clonotype was detected ten times or more. The V and J genes are TRBV12-3 or TRBV12-4 and TRBJ2-7; TRBD2 agrees at 9 bases. V gave up 4 bases and J gave up 5 bases; unmatched junction bases: 3. This CDR3 region has 13 residues. Here the CDR3 DNA reads TGTGCCAGCAGTTCGGGACTAGCAGACGAGCAGTACTTC. Translation gives CASSSGLADEQYF.

This clonotype occurred many times. J is TRBJ2-1 and V is TRBV20-1, with 8 bases matching TRBD2. Germline CDR1 DFQATT, CDR2 SNEGSKA (reference sequence). The CDR3 has 14 residues. V trimming: 4 bases; J trimming: 1 base; junction bases outside the gene matches: 3. The CDR3 loop reads CSAIPSGSYNEQFF. For the CDR3, the DNA is TGCAGTGCTATCCCTAGCGGGTCCTACAATGAGCAGTTCTTC.

This clonotype was counted only a few times. V gene TRBV24-1 combines with J gene TRBJ2-1, with D unclear. The germline CDR1 and CDR2 sequences are KGHDR and SFDVKD. The V end was cut by 3 bases, the J end by 7 bases, with 9 bases between. This CDR3 spans 13 amino acids. For the CDR3, the DNA is TGTGCCACCAGTGATCCCGGGCCTAATGAGCAGTTCTTC. Its protein is CATSDPGPNEQFF.

This clonotype came up once. J is TRBJ2-5 and V is TRBV20-1, with 10 bases identical to TRBD1. The V gene end was trimmed by 6 bases and the J gene end by 4 bases; junction bases not matched to a gene: 11. This CDR3 region has 15 residues. CDR1 is DFQATT and CDR2 is SNEGSKA in the germline V gene (reference sequence). The CDR3 spells CSAPYRTGGGETQYF. As DNA, the CDR3 is TGCAGTGCCCCTTACCGGACAGGGGGAGGAGAGACCCAGTACTTC.

Only a few counts were recorded for this clonotype. The V call is TRBV9, the J call TRBJ2-1, with D perhaps being TRBD1 or TRBD2 (6 bases each). The V end lost 3 bases, the J end lost 4 bases, and 23 bases lay between the germline ends. Germline CDR1 SGDLS, CDR2 YYNGEE. This CDR3 contains 18 residues. As DNA, the CDR3 is TGTGCCAGCAGCGCCAACATCGGGACTCAGGGGAGTTACAATGAGCAGTTCTTC. Translating it yields CASSANIGTQGSYNEQFF.

V usage is TRBV7-9 and J usage is TRBJ2-7; no clear D gene. The germline V gene has CDR1 SEHNR and CDR2 FQNEAQ (reference sequence). The V gene lost 8 bases and the J gene lost 2 bases, with 7 bases spanning the gap. CDR3 length: 11 residues. The CDR3 is CASVGTYEQYF. CDR3 in DNA: TGTGCCAGCGTCGGTACCTACGAGCAGTACTTC.

The V gene is TRBV11-2, the J gene TRBJ2-1; D perhaps matches TRBD2 (5 bases). The germline V and J ends were trimmed by 5 bases and 2 bases, with 13 bases remaining between them. Germline loops: CDR1 SGHAT, CDR2 FQNNGV. The CDR3 totals 15 residues. The CDR3 protein is CASSPKSGTYNEQFF. CDR3 DNA sequence: TGTGCCAGCAGCCCAAAGAGCGGAACCTACAATGAGCAGTTCTTC.

The chain recombines TRBV25-1 with TRBJ2-7; 9 bases are a match to TRBD1. There are 14 residues in the CDR3. Germline CDR1 MGHDK, CDR2 SYGVNS. Trimming cost V 3 bases and J 4 bases; bases outside gene matches: 4. The CDR3 sequence is CASSEYRGQYEQYF. CDR3 coding DNA: TGTGCCAGCAGTGAGTACAGGGGGCAATACGAGCAGTACTTC.

This chain uses TRBV4-2 with TRBJ2-3, with a tentative D call TRBD2 (5 bases). Trimming took off 2 bases at V and 0 bases at J, with 15 bases between the two ends. The CDR3 extends over 17 amino acids. Germline V gives CDR1 LGHNA, CDR2 YNFKEQ. The CDR3 loop reads CASSQLALAYSTDTQYF. For the CDR3, the DNA is TGTGCCAGCAGCCAATTGGCGCTAGCATACAGCACAGATACGCAGTATTTT.

This clonotype was seen a handful of times. The rearrangement links TRBV12-3 or TRBV12-4 to TRBJ2-2; 7 bases fit TRBD1. This CDR3 is 18 amino acids long. The V segment lost 3 bases and the J segment 0 bases; nucleotides outside the gene matches: 10. The CDR3 reads CASSFWVGQFANTGELFF. CDR3 DNA sequence: TGTGCCAGCAGTTTTTGGGTGGGACAGTTCGCGAACACCGGGGAGCTGTTTTTT.

This clonotype appeared a few times. The chain is built from TRBV9 and TRBJ2-2; TRBD2 agrees at 9 bases. J gave up 5 bases and V 0 bases, and 5 bases lay outside the gene matches. Germline V gives CDR1 SGDLS, CDR2 YYNGEE. The CDR3 is 16 residues long. CDR3 sequence (DNA): TGTGCCAGCAGCGTAGGAGGCGGGAGGGGGACCGGGGAGCTGTTTTTT. Translation: CASSVGGGRGTGELFF.